Listed below are T cell receptor beta chains from one sample, sequenced in a study of blood T cell repertoires in COVID-19. TCRdb keeps only in-frame clones here, not all; method: immunoSEQ multiplex PCR. In the table there are over 150,000 clones, about 86% of which are singletons. The specimen sequenced was peripheral blood. These receptors came from a man in his fifties or sixties with active or convalescent COVID-19. The CDR3 runs from the conserved cysteine through the conserved F or W. The order of the fields is J gene, clone size, D gene, V gene, CDR3 protein, CDR3 DNA. The D gene is left open where the match is weak. Not all rows give a size; the values are once, few, many and, for expanded clones, a class.

J: TRBJ2-2; size: .; D: .; V: TRBV19; CDR3: CASSDYRAGELFF; DNA: TGTGCCAGTAGTGACTACAGGGCCGGGGAGCTGTTTTTT
J: TRBJ2-3; size: .; D: .; V: TRBV5-4; CDR3: CASSAGRKLKSGTDTQYF; DNA: TGTGCCAGCAGCGCGGGTCGAAAACTTAAATCGGGCACAGATACGCAGTATTTT
J: TRBJ1-6; size: .; D: .; V: TRBV5-4; CDR3: CASSLRQGNSPLHF; DNA: TGTGCCAGCAGCTTGAGGCAGGGGAATTCACCCCTCCACTTT
J: TRBJ1-2; size: .; D: .; V: TRBV3-1/TRBV3-2; CDR3: CASSQAWQDDGYTF; DNA: TGTGCCAGCAGCCAGGCCTGGCAGGATGATGGCTACACCTTC
J: TRBJ1-2; size: .; D: TRBD1; V: TRBV19; CDR3: CASSIILGQGSYGYTF; DNA: TGTGCCAGTAGTATCATCCTCGGACAGGGGTCCTATGGCTACACCTTC
J: TRBJ2-1; size: .; D: TRBD2; V: TRBV12-3/TRBV12-4; CDR3: CASSLSTSRPQFF; DNA: TGTGCCAGCAGTTTATCGACTAGCCGACCTCAGTTCTTC
J: TRBJ1-2; size: .; D: TRBD1; V: TRBV6-2/TRBV6-3; CDR3: CASSYSGTGSGYTF; DNA: TGTGCCAGCAGTTACTCCGGGACAGGGTCTGGCTACACCTTC
J: TRBJ2-1; size: .; D: TRBD1; V: TRBV11-2; CDR3: CASRPGTGGNEQFF; DNA: TGTGCCAGCAGACCCGGGACAGGGGGAAATGAGCAGTTCTTC
J: TRBJ2-6; size: .; D: TRBD1; V: TRBV18; CDR3: CASSPQGTVFSGANVLTF; DNA: TGTGCCAGCTCACCACAGGGGACAGTCTTCTCTGGGGCCAACGTCCTGACTTTC
J: TRBJ2-1; size: .; D: .; V: TRBV24-1; CDR3: CATSDQQIPSYNEQFF; DNA: TGTGCCACCAGTGACCAACAGATCCCCTCCTACAATGAGCAGTTCTTC
J: TRBJ2-5; size: .; D: TRBD1; V: TRBV5-4; CDR3: CASRSPGQGAQETQYF; DNA: TGTGCCAGCAGAAGCCCCGGACAGGGGGCCCAAGAGACCCAGTACTTC
J: TRBJ2-3; size: .; D: TRBD2; V: TRBV6-4; CDR3: CASSDSILLAGGSVDTQYF; DNA: TGTGCCAGCAGTGACTCGATTCTTTTGGCGGGGGGATCGGTGGATACGCAGTATTTT
J: TRBJ2-6; size: .; D: TRBD2; V: TRBV3-1/TRBV3-2; CDR3: CASTPGGAGANVLTF; DNA: TGTGCCAGCACCCCGGGGGGGGCGGGGGCCAACGTCCTGACTTTC
J: TRBJ2-7; size: .; D: TRBD2; V: TRBV5-1; CDR3: CASTPGLAVDEQYF; DNA: TGCGCCAGCACCCCGGGACTAGCAGTTGACGAGCAGTACTTC
J: TRBJ1-6; size: .; D: TRBD1; V: TRBV6-1; CDR3: CASSDMGQYNSPLHF; DNA: TGTGCCAGCAGTGACATGGGACAGTATAATTCACCCCTCCACTTT
J: TRBJ1-6; size: .; D: .; V: TRBV7-9; CDR3: CASSFSNSPLHF; DNA: TGTGCCAGCAGCTTTTCGAATTCACCCCTCCACTTT
J: TRBJ2-7; size: .; D: TRBD2; V: TRBV28; CDR3: CASSPPGTSGLYEQYF; DNA: TGTGCCAGCAGTCCCCCCGGGACTAGCGGCCTCTACGAGCAGTACTTC
J: TRBJ2-5; size: .; D: .; V: TRBV4-3; CDR3: CASSQEPRGETQYF; DNA: TGCGCCAGCAGCCAAGAACCCCGCGGGGAGACCCAGTACTTC
J: TRBJ2-3; size: .; D: TRBD2; V: TRBV12-3/TRBV12-4; CDR3: CASRGGQSDTQYF; DNA: TGTGCCAGCCGGGGGGGCCAGTCAGATACGCAGTATTTT
J: TRBJ2-5; size: .; D: .; V: TRBV6-2/TRBV6-3; CDR3: CASSYEVAGGSKYF; DNA: .
J: TRBJ2-5; size: .; D: TRBD2; V: TRBV5-1; CDR3: CASSLGLADLPETQYF; DNA: TGCGCCAGCAGCTTAGGACTAGCGGACCTGCCAGAGACCCAGTACTTC
J: TRBJ1-4; size: .; D: .; V: TRBV4-2; CDR3: CASSQDLLGRRGNPPTNEKLFF; DNA: TGTGCCAGCAGCCAAGATTTATTAGGGCGAAGAGGGAACCCCCCAACTAATGAAAAACTGTTTTTT
J: TRBJ2-1; size: once; D: .; V: TRBV4-2; CDR3: CASSQANSEQFF; DNA: TGTGCCAGCAGCCAAGCGAATAGTGAGCAGTTCTTC
J: TRBJ1-1; size: .; D: .; V: TRBV18; CDR3: CASSPNTGTNTEAFF; DNA: TGTGCCAGCTCACCAAATACAGGAACGAACACTGAAGCTTTCTTT
J: TRBJ1-1; size: .; D: .; V: TRBV7-3; CDR3: CASRSGAGNTEAFF; DNA: TGTGCCAGCAGGTCAGGGGCTGGGAACACTGAAGCTTTCTTT
J: TRBJ2-7; size: few; D: TRBD1; V: TRBV28; CDR3: CASSRTGGAIFPYEQYF; DNA: TGTGCCAGCAGTCGGACAGGGGGCGCTATTTTCCCCTACGAGCAGTACTTC
J: TRBJ1-4; size: .; D: .; V: TRBV4-1; CDR3: CASTGGSDEKLFF; DNA: TGCGCCAGCACGGGCGGGTCGGATGAAAAACTGTTTTTT
J: TRBJ1-2; size: .; D: .; V: TRBV6-5; CDR3: CASSSEGRVYGYTF; DNA: TGTGCCAGCAGTTCCGAGGGGAGGGTCTATGGCTACACCTTC